This T cell receptor (beta chain) was documented in a study of T cell responses to AZD1222 COVID-19 vaccine. Study findings and constraints: Only a handful of people who got AZD1222 tested seropositive at baseline. Donors were chiefly white British, with a greater number of females, and clonal diversity was perhaps underestimated.

Clones were read by immunoSEQ multiplex PCR, and TCRdb kept only the in-frame ones, dropping some. There are tens of thousands of clones in the sample; 80% to 95% occur only once, and under 3.5% lies in the top ten. Notes on this clone: What it binds is unknown.

CDR1 and CDR2 (germline): MNHEY, SVGAGI. V was clipped by 6 bases and J by 5 bases, with 10 bases between them. CDR3 length: 12 residues. The study pooled second doses at about 4 or about 12 weeks. The source material was peripheral blood, sampled 28 days after the second AZD1222 dose. The gene calls are TRBV6-5 and TRBJ1-2; possibly TRBD1 for D (5 bases). This clonotype was obtained from an adult who received the AZD1222 COVID-19 vaccine. The CDR3 loop is CASSSQGYGYTF. As DNA, the CDR3 is TGTGCCAGCAGCTCGCAGGGTTATGGCTACACCTTC.